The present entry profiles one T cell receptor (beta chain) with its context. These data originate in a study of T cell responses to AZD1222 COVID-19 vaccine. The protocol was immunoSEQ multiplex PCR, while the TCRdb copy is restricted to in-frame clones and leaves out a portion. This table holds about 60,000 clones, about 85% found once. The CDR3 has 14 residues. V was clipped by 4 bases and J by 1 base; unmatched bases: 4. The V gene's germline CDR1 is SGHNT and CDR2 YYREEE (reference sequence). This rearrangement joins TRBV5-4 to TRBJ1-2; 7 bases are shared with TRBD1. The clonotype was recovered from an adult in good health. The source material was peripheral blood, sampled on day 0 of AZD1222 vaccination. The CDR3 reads CASSRDSLNYGYTF. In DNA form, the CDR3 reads TGTGCCAGCAGCAGGGACAGCCTTAACTATGGCTACACCTTC.